Given below is one T cell receptor (beta chain) in context. The antigen is unknown. The entry originates in a study of response to subunit inactivated influenza vaccine. Findings of the study overall: The authors proposed limited new T cell recruitment per seasonal influenza vaccination.

This CDR3 contains 15 residues. V was clipped by 0 bases and J by 1 base, with 10 bases between them. Looked up from germline, CDR1 is DFQATT and CDR2 is SNEGSKA (reference sequence). MiXCR, run by TCRdb on the RT-PCR reads, gives a single entry per CDR3 protein. The sample lists 450,000 to 600,000 distinct CDR3 sequences; more than 15% were seen once. The sequencing used CD4+ T cells sorted from PBMCs, collected less than 30 months after vaccination. The TCR was taken from a man between 50 and 75 years old who received an inactivated influenza vaccine. The J gene is TRBJ2-1, the V gene TRBV20-1; no clear D gene. DNA of the CDR3: TGCAGTGCTAGAGATAGCCAGAAGTCCTACAATGAGCAGTTCTTC. It is translated as CSARDSQKSYNEQFF.